The clone carrying this TCR beta chain was observed a handful of times. CDR1 is LNHDA, CDR2 SQIVND, per germline (reference sequence). The CDR3 covers 14 residues. V shed 1 base and J shed 4 bases, with 9 bases lying between them. This sample is drawn from a study of T cell repertoires in cytomegalovirus infection. In TCRdb, the reads were re-called with MiXCR into one record per CDR3 protein. The table lists about 240,000 distinct CDR3 sequences, about 12% of them singletons. The origin of this receptor is a human donor in good health (CMV status not recorded). Some clones in this sample may be carry-over from other donors' samples. The sequenced sample was PBMCs. The V call is TRBV19, the J call TRBJ2-3, with D unresolved. The chain's CDR3 is CASSIGPLSDTQYF. The CDR3 region has the DNA TGTGCCAGTAGTATAGGGCCGCTCTCAGATACGCAGTATTTT.